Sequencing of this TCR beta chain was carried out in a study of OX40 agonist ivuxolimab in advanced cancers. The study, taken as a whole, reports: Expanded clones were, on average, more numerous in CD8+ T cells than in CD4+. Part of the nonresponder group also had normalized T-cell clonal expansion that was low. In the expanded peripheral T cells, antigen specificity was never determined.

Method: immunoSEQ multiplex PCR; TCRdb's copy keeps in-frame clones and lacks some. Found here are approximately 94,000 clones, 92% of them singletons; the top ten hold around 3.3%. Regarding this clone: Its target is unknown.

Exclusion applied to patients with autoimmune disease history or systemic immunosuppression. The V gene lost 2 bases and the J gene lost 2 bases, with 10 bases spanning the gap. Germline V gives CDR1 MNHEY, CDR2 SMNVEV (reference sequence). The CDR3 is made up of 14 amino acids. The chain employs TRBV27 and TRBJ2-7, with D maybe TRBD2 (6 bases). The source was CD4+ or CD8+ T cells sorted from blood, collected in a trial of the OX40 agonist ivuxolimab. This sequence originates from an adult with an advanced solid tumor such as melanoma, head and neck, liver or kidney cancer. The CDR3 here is CASSLGGFTYEQYF. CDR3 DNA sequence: TGTGCCAGCAGTTTAGGGGGGTTTACCTACGAGCAGTACTTC.